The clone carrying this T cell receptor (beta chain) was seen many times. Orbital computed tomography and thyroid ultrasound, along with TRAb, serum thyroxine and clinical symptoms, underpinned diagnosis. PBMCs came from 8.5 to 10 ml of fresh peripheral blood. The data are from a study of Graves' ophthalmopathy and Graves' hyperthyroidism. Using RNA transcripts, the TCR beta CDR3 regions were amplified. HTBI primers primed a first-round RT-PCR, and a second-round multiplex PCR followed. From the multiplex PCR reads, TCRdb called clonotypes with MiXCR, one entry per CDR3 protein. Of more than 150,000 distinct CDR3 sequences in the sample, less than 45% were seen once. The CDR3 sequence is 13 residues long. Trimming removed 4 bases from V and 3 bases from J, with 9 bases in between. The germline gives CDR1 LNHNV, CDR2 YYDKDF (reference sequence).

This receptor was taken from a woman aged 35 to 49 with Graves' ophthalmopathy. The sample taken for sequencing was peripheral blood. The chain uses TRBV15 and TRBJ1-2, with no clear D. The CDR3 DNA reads TGTGCCACCAGCAAAAAGGACGACTATGGCTACACCTTC. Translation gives CATSKKDDYGYTF.